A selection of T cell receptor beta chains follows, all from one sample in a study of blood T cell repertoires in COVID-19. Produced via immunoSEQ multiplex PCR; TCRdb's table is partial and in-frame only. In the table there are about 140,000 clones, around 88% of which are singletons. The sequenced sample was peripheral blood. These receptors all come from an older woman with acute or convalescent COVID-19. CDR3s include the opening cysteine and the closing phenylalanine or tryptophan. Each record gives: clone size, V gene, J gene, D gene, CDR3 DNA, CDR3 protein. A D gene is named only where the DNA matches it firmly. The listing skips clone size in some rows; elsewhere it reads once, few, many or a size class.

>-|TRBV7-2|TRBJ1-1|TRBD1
TGTGCCAGCAGCTTCAAACGGGACAGTTCTCTGGGAATGAACACTGAAGCTTTCTTT
CASSFKRDSSLGMNTEAFF
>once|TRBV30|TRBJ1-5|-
TGTGCCTGGAGCTCTACAGGGAACCAGCCCCAGCATTTT
CAWSSTGNQPQHF
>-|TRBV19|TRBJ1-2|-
TGTGCCAGTAGTGACAGCTTCTATGGCTACACCTTC
CASSDSFYGYTF
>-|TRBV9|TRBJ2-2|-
TGTGCCAGCAGCGGAGACCTAACAAGCCGGGGGTTGAACACCGGGGAGCTGTTTTTT
CASSGDLTSRGLNTGELFF
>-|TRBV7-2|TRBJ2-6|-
TGTGCCAGCAGCTTAGGAGTCGCTGGGGCCAACGTCCTGACTTTC
CASSLGVAGANVLTF
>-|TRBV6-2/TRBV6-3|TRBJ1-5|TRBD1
TGTGCCAGCAGTTACTCGGACAGGGGGTATCAGCCCCAGCATTTT
CASSYSDRGYQPQHF
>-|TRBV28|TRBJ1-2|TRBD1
TGTGCCAGCAGTTCCGCCTCTACCGGGACAGGTAACACCTTC
CASSSASTGTGNTF
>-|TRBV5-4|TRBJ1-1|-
TGTGCCAGCAGCCCCGGCCCAGGCACTGAAGCTTTCTTT
CASSPGPGTEAFF
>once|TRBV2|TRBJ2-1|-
TGTGCCAGCAGTGAGCCCACTAGCCACCCCACCAATGAGCAGTTCTTC
CASSEPTSHPTNEQFF
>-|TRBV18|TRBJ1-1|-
TGTGCCAGCTCACCCCCCCCCGGCACTGAAGCTTTCTTT
CASSPPPGTEAFF
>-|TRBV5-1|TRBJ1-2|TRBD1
TGCGCCAGCAGCCAGGGGACAGGGTACGGCTACACCTTC
CASSQGTGYGYTF
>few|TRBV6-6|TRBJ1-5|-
TGTGCCAGCAGTTACTCGATTTCGGAGCCCCAGCATTTT
CASSYSISEPQHF
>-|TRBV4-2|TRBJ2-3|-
TGTGCCAGCAGCCAAGATTTGTCAGGGGGCACAGATACGCAGTATTTT
CASSQDLSGGTDTQYF
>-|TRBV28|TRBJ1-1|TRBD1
TGTGCCAGCAGTACCCAGGACAGGCTCGAAGCTTTCTTT
CASSTQDRLEAFF
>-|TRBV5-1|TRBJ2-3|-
TGCGCCAGCATAGAGGGGGGGACTAGCACAGATACGCAGTATTTT
CASIEGGTSTDTQYF
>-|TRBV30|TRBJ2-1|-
TGTGCCTGGAGCGTTACAGGGATGGAGCAGTTCTTC
CAWSVTGMEQFF
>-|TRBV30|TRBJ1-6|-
TGTGCCTGGAGTGTAGCCCCCCAGGGGACTTCACCCCTCCACTTT
CAWSVAPQGTSPLHF
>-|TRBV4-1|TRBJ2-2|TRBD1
TGCGCCAGCAGCCAAGTAGGACAGGGAGGAACCGGGGAGCTGTTTTTT
CASSQVGQGGTGELFF
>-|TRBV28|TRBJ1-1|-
TGTGCCAGCAGTTTAGGGGTGGGGCAGAGGTGGACTGAAGCTTTCTTT
CASSLGVGQRWTEAFF
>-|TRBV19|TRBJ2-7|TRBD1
TGTGCCAGTAGTATAGATGTGGGACAGAGCTCCTACGAGCAGTACTTC
CASSIDVGQSSYEQYF
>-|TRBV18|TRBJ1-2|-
TGTGCCAGCTCACCCTCCTCCGAGGGCCACTATGGCTACACCTTC
CASSPSSEGHYGYTF
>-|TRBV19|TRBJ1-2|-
TGTGCCAGTAGCGGTCCCATTACGGGGATAGCAAACTATGGCTACACCTTC
CASSGPITGIANYGYTF
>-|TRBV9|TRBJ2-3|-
TGTGCCAGCAGCGCCAGACAGCTAGTGAGCACAGATACGCAGTATTTT
CASSARQLVSTDTQYF
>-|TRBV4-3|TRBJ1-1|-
TGCGCCAGCAGCCGGAGAGGGTTAATGAACACTGAAGCTTTCTTT
CASSRRGLMNTEAFF
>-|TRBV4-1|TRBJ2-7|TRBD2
TGCGCCAGCAGCCTCGGGACTAGCTCTCCCTACGAGCAGTACTTC
CASSLGTSSPYEQYF
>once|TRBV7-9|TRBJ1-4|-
TGTGCCAGCAGCCGGGACTTGGCTAATGAAAAACTGTTTTTT
CASSRDLANEKLFF
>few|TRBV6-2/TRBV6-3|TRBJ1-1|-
TGTGCCAGCAGTTACTCGAGTCCAAGAATGAACACTGAAGCTTTCTTT
CASSYSSPRMNTEAFF
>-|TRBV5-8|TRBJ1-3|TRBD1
TGTGCCAGCAGCCCGAGGACAGGCAGGACTGGAAACACCATATATTTT
CASSPRTGRTGNTIYF
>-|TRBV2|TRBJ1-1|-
TGTGCCAGCAGGGCGACATCCGAAAGGACTGAAGCTTTCTTT
CASRATSERTEAFF
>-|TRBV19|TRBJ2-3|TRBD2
TGTGCCAGTAGAAAGTCTAGCGGGGGCCGCACAGATACGCAGTATTTT
CASRKSSGGRTDTQYF
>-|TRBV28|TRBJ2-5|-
TGTGCCAGCAGTTCCCCGGACAGACAAGAGACCCAGTACTTC
CASSSPDRQETQYF
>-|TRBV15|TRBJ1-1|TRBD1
TGTGCCACCAGCAGAGATGGGGGGACAGGGAGGTACACTGAAGCTTTCTTT
CATSRDGGTGRYTEAFF
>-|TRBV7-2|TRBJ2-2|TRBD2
TGTGCCAGCAGCCGGACTAGCGGGGGGACCGGGGAGCTGTTTTTT
CASSRTSGGTGELFF
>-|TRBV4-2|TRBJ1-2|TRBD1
TGTGCCAGCAGACAGGGGGCATGGGGCTACACCTTC
CASRQGAWGYTF
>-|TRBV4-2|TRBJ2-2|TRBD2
TGTGCCAGCAGCTTTGGCACAGGGCTAGCGGGTTCTCACACCGGGGAGCTGTTTTTT
CASSFGTGLAGSHTGELFF
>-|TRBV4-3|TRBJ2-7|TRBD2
TGCGCCAGCAGCCAAGAGGCTCGGGCGGGGGGACCCTACGAGCAGTACTTC
CASSQEARAGGPYEQYF
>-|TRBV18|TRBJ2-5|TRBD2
TGTGCCAGCTCACAGTTTTCCGGGAGGGGAACCCAAGAGACCCAGTACTTC
CASSQFSGRGTQETQYF
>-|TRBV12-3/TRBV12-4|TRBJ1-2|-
TGTGCCAGCCATGATAGGGGCTATGGCTACACCTTC
CASHDRGYGYTF
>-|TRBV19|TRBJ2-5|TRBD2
TGTGCCAGTAGCCTCGGGACTAGCGGCGTAAAGACCCAGTACTTC
CASSLGTSGVKTQYF
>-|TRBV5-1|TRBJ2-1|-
TGCGCCAGCAGCTTTGGTCCGGGAATCAATGAGCAGTTCTTC
CASSFGPGINEQFF